This T cell receptor (beta chain) was found in a study of blood T cells in healthy people across ages. This clonotype turned up a few times. V was cut by 4 bases and J by 3 bases, with 10 bases left in between. CDR1 and CDR2 from the germline V gene are MRHNA and SNTAGT. The CDR3 contains 14 residues. Combining a sample-barcoded 5' primer with a J-beta primer mix, a second PCR ran for roughly 6 to 11 cycles. TCRdb redid the calling of the 5' RACE reads with MiXCR, one entry per CDR3 protein. The repertoire consists of over 600,000 distinct CDR3 sequences, with 45% to 70% occurring once and the leading ten covering under 30%. The total RNA that was extracted per sample amounted to at least 5 micrograms.

The origin of this receptor is a man aged 35 to 55 in good health. The specimen sequenced was blood. The chain carries TRBV6-4 and TRBJ2-1; TRBD2 might be the D (6 bases). The DNA for the CDR3 is TGTGCCAGCAGTGTAGAGGAGGGCTACAATGAGCAGTTCTTC. Its translation: CASSVEEGYNEQFF.